These 5 T cell receptor beta chains share one sample of origin, sequenced in a study of blood T cell repertoires in COVID-19. Generated by immunoSEQ multiplex PCR, the TCRdb table keeps only in-frame clones and is missing some. This table holds 90,000 to 120,000 clones, approximately 88% found once. The sequencing sample was made of peripheral blood. The source is a middle-aged man with active or convalescent COVID-19.

The chain combines TRBV7-9 with TRBJ2-4; tentative D call: TRBD2 (5 bases). Germline V gene sequence: CDR1 SEHNR, CDR2 FQNEAQ (reference sequence). The CDR3 consists of 14 residues. V was pared by 6 bases and J by 0 bases, with 9 bases between. The CDR3 DNA reads TGTGCCAGCAGTAGGGAGACAGCCAAAAACATTCAGTACTTC. Translation gives CASSRETAKNIQYF. The full variable domain, rest sourced from reference TRBV7-9 and TRBJ2-4, is DTGVSQNPRHKITKRGQNVTFRCDPISEHNRLYWYRQTLGQGPEFLTYFQNEAQLEKSRLLSDRFSAERPKGSFSTLEIQRTEQGDSAMYLCASSRETAKNIQYFGAGTRLSVL.

This chain joins TRBV5-1 and TRBJ1-3, with D possibly being TRBD1 (6 bases). The V gene's germline CDR1 is SGHRS and CDR2 YFSETQ. The CDR3 is made up of 16 amino acids. V was pared by 4 bases and J by 2 bases, with 16 bases between. The CDR3 DNA sequence: TGCGCCAGCAGCCCCAAGACAGGCGCGACTGGAAACACCATATATTTT. Its translation is CASSPKTGATGNTIYF.

The chain uses TRBV5-1 and TRBJ2-2, with TRBD1 matching 9 bases. CDR1 and CDR2 (germline): SGHRS, YFSETQ. The CDR3 totals 17 residues. The trim removed 3 bases at V and 6 bases at J, leaving 12 bases unmatched. The CDR3 here is CASSYPTGTGLAGELFF. For the CDR3, the DNA is TGCGCCAGCAGCTACCCAACTGGGACAGGGCTCGCCGGGGAGCTGTTTTTT.

The chain couples TRBV7-9 to TRBJ1-5; no clear D. Germline CDR1 is SEHNR and CDR2 is FQNEAQ (reference sequence). The CDR3 is made up of 13 amino acids. V dropped 5 bases and J dropped 2 bases, with 7 bases sitting between them. CDR3 DNA sequence: TGTGCCAGCAGCGCCCCGGGCAATCAGCCCCAGCATTTT. Its protein product is CASSAPGNQPQHF.

The chain combines TRBV20-1 with TRBJ2-7; D is uncertain. The V end lost 6 bases, the J end lost 0 bases, and 6 bases lay between the germline ends. CDR1 and CDR2 from the germline V gene are DFQATT and SNEGSKA (reference sequence). This CDR3 region has 11 residues. The CDR3 sequence: CSAEASYEQYF. The CDR3, as DNA: TGCAGTGCCGAAGCCTCCTACGAGCAGTACTTC.